This T cell receptor beta chain is drawn from a study of cytomegalovirus exposure and HLA in healthy donors. Study context: Of all 398 donors who were genotyped, roughly 85% belonged to the Caucasian-associated ancestry cluster.

A note on this clone: Its specificity is unknown.

Primers: 60 Vbeta forward and 13 Jbeta reverse. The table came from immunoSEQ multiplex PCR; TCRdb's copy has only in-frame clones and leaves some out. The sample carries 150,000 to 200,000 clones, roughly 74% recorded once. Study results and limitations: Most CMV-associated TCR beta chains were later found to appear HLA-restricted. Fewer N-insertions (relative to the approximately 670-donor mean) were reportedly seen in an Asian-associated ancestry cluster in a later analysis.

Germline trimming cut 6 bases from V and 6 bases from J; bases unmatched to any gene: 9. Germline V gene data show CDR1 as SNHLY and CDR2 as FYNNEI. CDR3 length: 14 amino acids. The receptor's source is a woman in her 30s in good health and CMV-seropositive. This chain uses TRBV2 with TRBJ2-5, with 8 bases aligning to TRBD2. What was sequenced was PBMCs. The CDR3 DNA follows: TGTGCCAGCAGCGGGACTAGTGCTGTTAAGACCCAGTACTTC. The encoded protein is CASSGTSAVKTQYF.